Only one count was recorded for the clone carrying this TCR beta chain. Seattle patients were enrolled during active infection and followed longitudinally. V lost 6 bases, J lost 4 bases, and 10 bases lay in between. CDR3 size: 14 residues. Germline loops: CDR1 LNHDA, CDR2 SQIVND (reference sequence). In the original processing: Estimation of nucleated cell counts relied on the amplification of reference gene primers. Data came from immunoSEQ multiplex PCR; TCRdb stores just in-frame clones and leaves some out. V and J calls and clone size are given by that table; D and trimming were obtained from the DNA. The sample carries roughly 230,000 clones, 80% to 90% recorded once. This entry is derived from a study of blood T cell repertoires in COVID-19. Study overall: Collection of acute and convalescent COVID-19 samples took place in the United States, Italy and Spain. In each case, the material was cDNA or gDNA derived from T cells, B-cell-depleted T cells, or PBMCs.

The sequenced material came from peripheral blood. The TCR comes from a woman aged 80 or over with COVID-19, enrolled during active disease. The chain couples TRBV19 to TRBJ2-6; D may be TRBD2 (5 bases). DNA for the CDR3: TGTGCCAGTAGGCGGACGGGGGGGGCCAACGTCCTGACTTTC. Residues: CASRRTGGANVLTF.